This is a list of T cell receptor beta chains from one sample in a study of cytomegalovirus exposure and HLA in healthy donors. The data were produced by immunoSEQ multiplex PCR, yet TCRdb's version contains in-frame clones alone and is incomplete. The data show roughly 150,000 clones, 80% seen once. What was sequenced was PBMCs. These receptors were collected from a woman in her thirties or forties in good health and CMV-seronegative. Both conserved end residues are trimmed from each CDR3. Fields, in order: D gene, J gene, V gene, clone size, CDR3 protein. D genes are given only for firm matches. Clone sizes are given selectively: once, few, many, or a class where the clone is expanded.

>NA|TRBJ1-6|TRBV9|NA
ASSPEGGIPWNSPLH
>TRBD2|TRBJ2-4|TRBV6-1|NA
ASSEDERDHDAKNIQY
>TRBD2|TRBJ2-5|TRBV5-1|NA
ASSSYGTSVETQY
>NA|TRBJ2-1|TRBV7-3|NA
ASSSNIYNEQF
>NA|TRBJ2-2|TRBV2|NA
ASRRGSTGELF
>TRBD2|TRBJ2-1|TRBV6-4|NA
ASSDSASGGAGEQF
>NA|TRBJ2-7|TRBV11-3|NA
ASSSTQGISSYEQY
>NA|TRBJ2-4|TRBV28|NA
ASSDIQGDKNSQY
>TRBD2|TRBJ2-5|TRBV7-2|NA
ASSSQPLAGGTKETQY
>TRBD2|TRBJ2-5|TRBV4-1|NA
ASSQDGWLAGEGETQY
>TRBD1|TRBJ1-5|TRBV25-1|NA
ASSEYQGQHNQPQH
>NA|TRBJ2-5|TRBV18|NA
ASSPLEGRETQY
>TRBD1|TRBJ2-7|TRBV6-6|NA
ASSYRTGAYEQY
>NA|TRBJ2-1|TRBV5-6|NA
ASSLELGQSYNEQF
>NA|TRBJ2-4|TRBV28|NA
ASSPTGYKNIQY
>TRBD2|TRBJ2-5|TRBV6-5|NA
ASSSLLAAQETQY
>NA|TRBJ1-1|TRBV25-1|NA
ASTGGRNTEAF
>NA|TRBJ1-5|TRBV4-1|NA
ASSQAGDGNQPQH
>NA|TRBJ2-2|TRBV14|once
ASSQDQAGSRELF
>TRBD2|TRBJ2-4|TRBV7-8|NA
ASSPGLAGVLNSQY
>TRBD1|TRBJ2-2|TRBV7-2|once
ASSPDRGAGELF
>TRBD1|TRBJ1-4|TRBV2|NA
ASREDREGLF
>NA|TRBJ2-5|TRBV2|NA
ASSELNQETQY
>NA|TRBJ1-2|TRBV7-6|NA
ASSHTLRGTDNYGYT
>TRBD1|TRBJ2-1|TRBV18|NA
ASSLIPGQGVHEQF
>TRBD2|TRBJ2-7|TRBV28|NA
ASSKRPGLVKPYEQY
>NA|TRBJ2-6|TRBV25-1|NA
ASSESHRAGANVLT
>TRBD1|TRBJ2-7|TRBV29-1|NA
SGTGDRGRYEQY
>TRBD2|TRBJ2-3|TRBV7-9|NA
ASSLSGSIGTDTQY
>TRBD2|TRBJ2-7|TRBV7-9|NA
ASSLGTSGRYEQY
>TRBD2|TRBJ2-1|TRBV7-2|NA
ASCVTGGDYNEQF
>NA|TRBJ2-1|TRBV5-4|NA
ASSFAPTSDNEQF